The 29 T cell receptor beta chains below all came from one sample that was sequenced in a study of CD8 T cells in ankylosing spondylitis. One entry per CDR3 protein results from TCRdb running MiXCR on the 5' RACE reads. In the table there are about 210,000 distinct CDR3 sequences, around 7.9% of which are singletons. These receptors' targets are unknown. Whole-study results and caveats: Roughly 8 highly homologous variants made up a TCR beta motif that seemed to typify ankylosing spondylitis blood.

The sequenced sample consisted of blood, either unsorted or a sorted T cell fraction (not recorded which). The receptor source for this set is a male donor with ankylosing spondylitis.

This clonotype was counted ten times or more. J is TRBJ2-7 and V is TRBV7-9; TRBD1 matches 7 bases. This CDR3 is 12 amino acids long. With V trimmed by 5 bases and J by 6 bases, 4 bases remained unmatched. CDR1 and CDR2 from the germline V gene are SEHNR and FQNEAQ (reference sequence). The CDR3, as DNA: TGTGCCAGCAGCGCCACAGGGGTCGAGCAGTACTTC. Encoded protein: CASSATGVEQYF.

Many counts were recorded for this clonotype. The CDR3 here is CASSSPRAYEQYF. The CDR3 coding sequence is TGTGCCAGCAGCTCTCCCAGAGCCTACGAGCAGTACTTC. V gene TRBV7-9 combines with J gene TRBJ2-7; D ambiguous. Trimming pared 4 bases from V and 2 bases from J, leaving 9 bases between. The CDR3 length is 13 residues. Germline V CDR1 and CDR2: SEHNR, FQNEAQ (reference sequence). Full variable domain (outside the CDR3, taken from reference TRBV7-9 and TRBJ2-7): DTGVSQNPRHKITKRGQNVTFRCDPISEHNRLYWYRQTLGQGPEFLTYFQNEAQLEKSRLLSDRFSAERPKGSFSTLEIQRTEQGDSAMYLCASSSPRAYEQYFGPGTRLTVT.

The rearrangement joins TRBV5-5 to TRBJ2-5, with a possible D match to TRBD2 (5 bases). Germline V gene data show CDR1 as SGHKS and CDR2 as YYEKEE (reference sequence). The ends were cut back, 5 bases at V and 5 bases at J, with 13 bases in the middle. The CDR3 extends over 13 amino acids. The CDR3 protein is CASRRSPGETQYF. CDR3 nucleotides: TGTGCCAGCAGGCGGTCACCGGGGGAGACCCAGTACTTC.

In this sample, this clonotype turned up many times. V gene TRBV19 combines with J gene TRBJ2-1; D gene uncertain. This CDR3 has 11 residues. Germline V gene data show CDR1 as LNHDA and CDR2 as SQIVND (reference sequence). The germline V and J ends were trimmed by 7 bases and 8 bases, with 9 bases remaining between them. In DNA, the CDR3 is TGTGCCAGTACCGTGGCCGATGAGCAGTTCTTC. It is translated as CASTVADEQFF.

This clonotype was found many times. The chain recombines TRBV7-8 with TRBJ2-7; D gene uncertain. Germline values: CDR1 SGHVS, CDR2 FQNEAQ. Trimming took 1 base from V and 1 from J, leaving 11 bases between them. This CDR3 has 15 residues. The CDR3 nucleotides read TGTGCCAGCAGCTTAGTAAAAAGGGTTTCCTACGAGCAGTACTTC. Translated: CASSLVKRVSYEQYF.

This clonotype was observed at least ten times. The V gene is TRBV24-1, the J gene TRBJ2-3; either TRBD1 or TRBD2 may fit D (5 bases each). This CDR3 contains 15 residues. CDR1 and CDR2 from the germline V gene are KGHDR and SFDVKD. V shed 4 bases and J shed 0 bases, with 10 bases lying between them. CDR3 DNA: TGTGCCACCAGTGACCCGGGACCAAGCACAGATACGCAGTATTTT. It is translated as CATSDPGPSTDTQYF.

In this sample, this clonotype turned up a few times. The CDR3 coding sequence is TGCGCCAGCAGCCAAGTATTTGGGACATCAGGGTTCTCTGGGGCCAACGTCCTGACTTTC. Its translation is CASSQVFGTSGFSGANVLTF. This chain joins TRBV4-1 and TRBJ2-6; TRBD1 is a possible D gene (6 bases). The CDR3 length is 20 residues. Trimming shortened V by 1 base and J by 0 bases, and 19 bases separated the two germline ends. From germline, CDR1 is MGHRA and CDR2 YSYEKL.

CDR3 bases: TGTGCCAGCAGCTTACGGACAGAACTAGCGGGAGCGGGAAGCAATGAGCAGTTCTTC. Protein sequence: CASSLRTELAGAGSNEQFF. The J gene is TRBJ2-1, the V gene TRBV11-2; 11 nucleotides match TRBD2. The CDR3 runs to 19 residues. CDR1 and CDR2 (germline): SGHAT, FQNNGV. The junction had 15 bases not matched to a gene; V was cut back by 2 bases and J by 6 bases.

This clonotype was seen at least ten times. The V gene is TRBV29-1, the J gene TRBJ2-7, with TRBD2 as a possible D gene (7 bases). V was clipped by 2 bases and J by 6 bases, with 11 bases between them. Germline V gives CDR1 SQVTM, CDR2 ANQGSEA. The CDR3 has 12 amino acids. CDR3 sequence: CSVERGGTEQYF. CDR3 coding DNA: TGCAGCGTTGAAAGGGGGGGAACCGAGCAGTACTTC.

This clonotype was recorded at least ten times. The V call is TRBV9, the J call TRBJ2-5, with unresolved D. This CDR3 region has 15 residues. Germline CDR1 is SGDLS and CDR2 is YYNGEE. The V end was cut by 6 bases, the J end by 5 bases, with 20 bases between. CDR3 DNA sequence: TGTGCCAGCACCTATAGTGGGCGGTTGGTGGAGACCCAGTACTTC. This sequence encodes CASTYSGRLVETQYF.

As for this clonotype: Possible read error: a much larger clone is one base away. V usage is TRBV25-1 and J usage is TRBJ2-3, with D possibly being TRBD1 (5 bases). This CDR3 is 13 amino acids long. The germline V gene encodes CDR1 MGHDK and CDR2 SYGVNS. In DNA, the CDR3 is TGTGTCAGCAGTGCAGGGTCGGCGGATACGCAGTATTTT. Amino acid sequence: CVSSAGSADTQYF.

J is TRBJ2-1 and V is TRBV4-1, with 10 positions matching TRBD2. The length of the CDR3 is 16 residues. V gave up 4 bases and J gave up 7 bases; unmatched junction bases: 10. Germline V CDR1 and CDR2: MGHRA, YSYEKL. CDR3 DNA: TGCGCCAGCAGCCCGAGAAAACTAGCGGGATGGAATGAGCAGTTCTTC. This gives the protein CASSPRKLAGWNEQFF.

This clonotype was seen more than once but under ten times. V gene TRBV7-2 combines with J gene TRBJ2-1; TRBD2 agrees at 9 bases. Germline V gene sequence: CDR1 SGHTA, CDR2 FQGNSA. The V segment lost 6 bases and the J segment 2 bases; nucleotides outside the gene matches: 2. The CDR3 loop spans 14 amino acids. Written as DNA, the CDR3 is TGTGCCAGCAGTTCTAGCGGGACCTACAATGAGCAGTTCTTC. Protein sequence: CASSSSGTYNEQFF. Full variable domain (missing parts from reference TRBV7-2 and TRBJ2-1): GAGVSQSPSNKVTEKGKDVELRCDPISGHTALYWYRQSLGQGLEFLIYFQGNSAPDKSGLPSDRFSAERTGGSVSTLTIQRTQQEDSAVYLCASSSSGTYNEQFFGPGTRLTVL.

This clonotype was seen repeatedly, ten times or more. V is TRBV4-1 and J is TRBJ1-1; D possibly corresponds to TRBD1 (6 bases). The CDR3 is 14 residues long. Trimming took off 4 bases at V and 0 bases at J, with 9 bases between the two ends. The germline gives CDR1 MGHRA, CDR2 YSYEKL. CDR3 protein: CASSPRTVNTEAFF. The CDR3 coding sequence is TGCGCCAGCAGCCCTAGGACAGTGAACACTGAAGCTTTCTTT.

This clonotype was observed many times. V and J are TRBV5-5 and TRBJ2-7, with unresolved D. V lost 1 base, J lost 0 bases, and 5 bases lay in between. The CDR3 totals 13 residues. Germline CDR1 and CDR2: SGHKS and YYEKEE (reference sequence). CDR3 coding DNA: TGTGCCAGCAGCTTGCAGGCCTCCTACGAGCAGTACTTC. As protein: CASSLQASYEQYF.

In this sample, this clonotype turned up many times. This chain joins TRBV7-9 and TRBJ1-1; unclear D gene. CDR3 length: 13 amino acids. Germline V lookup: CDR1 SEHNR, CDR2 FQNEAQ (reference sequence). V lost 7 bases, J lost 1 base, and 10 bases lay in between. CDR3: CASTRSKNTEAFF. In DNA form, the CDR3 reads TGTGCCAGCACGAGATCTAAGAACACTGAAGCTTTCTTT.

The chain uses TRBV11-2 and TRBJ2-7; D may be TRBD2 (5 bases). Germline loops: CDR1 SGHAT, CDR2 FQNNGV. The CDR3 totals 17 residues. V was shortened by 0 bases and J by 0 bases, with 15 bases between the two germline ends. The CDR3 sequence is CASSLDLNFEGSYEQYF. The CDR3 nucleotides are TGTGCCAGCAGCTTAGATTTAAACTTTGAGGGCTCCTACGAGCAGTACTTC.

This clonotype was seen many times. This rearrangement joins TRBV9 to TRBJ1-1; no definite D call. The CDR3 loop spans 15 amino acids. Germline V gene sequence: CDR1 SGDLS, CDR2 YYNGEE. Trimming cost V 4 bases and J 1 base, with 14 bases left between them. The CDR3, as DNA: TGTGCCAGCAGCCCCCCGCTGGGCGGGAACACTGAAGCTTTCTTT. Its translation is CASSPPLGGNTEAFF.

This clonotype was observed a handful of times. The V gene is TRBV21-1, the J gene TRBJ1-6; TRBD1, the table's D call, lacks a check against the DNA. TRBV21-1 is a recognized pseudogene. The CDR3 has 20 residues. The CDR3 is CASSRKGGPPSSIRGSPLHF. Here the CDR3 DNA reads TGTGCCAGCAGCCGAAAGGGGGGACCGCCATCGTCAATTCGTGGTTCACCCCTCCACTTT.

This clonotype was seen repeatedly, ten times or more. J is TRBJ2-1 and V is TRBV4-3; the D gene is possibly TRBD2 (6 bases). This CDR3 has 17 amino acids. The V gene's germline CDR1 is LGHNA and CDR2 YSLEER. Trimming removed 0 bases at V and 1 base at J, with 13 bases between. The CDR3: CASSQDGSGASYNEQFF. For the CDR3, the DNA is TGCGCCAGCAGCCAAGATGGTAGCGGCGCTTCCTACAATGAGCAGTTCTTC.

At least ten counts were recorded for this clonotype. V gene TRBV11-1 combines with J gene TRBJ2-7; 8 bases agree with TRBD1. The J segment lost 2 bases and the V segment lost 5 bases, leaving 17 bases of the junction unmatched. CDR3 size: 18 residues. Germline-derived CDR1 and CDR2 are SGHAT and FQDESV (reference sequence). Here the CDR3 reads CASSPRDRKGPSPYEQYF. For the CDR3, the DNA is TGTGCCAGCAGCCCACGGGACAGGAAAGGCCCCTCTCCCTACGAGCAGTACTTC.

The chain recombines TRBV20-1 with TRBJ2-7, with 8 bases that match TRBD2. Germline trimming cut 5 bases from V and 5 bases from J; bases unmatched to any gene: 14. The germline CDR1 and CDR2 sequences are DFQATT and SNEGSKA (reference sequence). This CDR3 region has 15 residues. CDR3 sequence (DNA): TGCAGTGCTGGGAGTAGCGGGACAAATACAAACGAGCAGTACTTC. Protein sequence: CSAGSSGTNTNEQYF.

Many counts were recorded for this clonotype. The chain uses TRBV10-1 and TRBJ2-1; TRBD2 matches 8 bases. The length of the CDR3 is 15 residues. Trimming took 5 bases from V and 0 from J; bases not matched to a gene: 3. CDR1 and CDR2 from the germline V gene are WNHNN and SYGVQD (reference sequence). The CDR3 region is CASSLAGSSYNEQFF. CDR3 DNA sequence: TGCGCCAGCAGTTTAGCGGGGAGCTCCTACAATGAGCAGTTCTTC.

This clonotype was observed many times. This chain joins TRBV6-5 and TRBJ1-2; D is perhaps TRBD1 (6 bases). Trimming took 0 bases from V and 5 from J, leaving 10 bases between them. The CDR3 is made up of 14 amino acids. CDR1 MNHEY and CDR2 SVGAGI come from the germline V gene. The DNA of the CDR3 is TGTGCCAGCAGTTACTCGCTAAGGGGGTATGGCTACACCTTC. It translates to CASSYSLRGYGYTF.

V usage is TRBV9 and J usage is TRBJ2-4; tentative D call: TRBD1 (5 bases). The CDR3 extends over 15 amino acids. The germline CDR1 and CDR2 sequences are SGDLS and YYNGEE. Trimming took 0 bases from V and 3 from J, leaving 10 bases between them. CDR3 nucleotides: TGTGCCAGCAGCGTAGGCCCAGGGAACAAAAACATTCAGTACTTC. It codes for CASSVGPGNKNIQYF.

This clonotype was seen ten or more times. The chain uses TRBV12-3 or TRBV12-4 and TRBJ1-3; D not resolved. CDR3 length: 11 residues. V shed 10 bases and J shed 3 bases, with 7 bases lying between them. The CDR3 is CATNSGNTIYF. The CDR3 DNA sequence: TGTGCCACCAATAGTGGAAACACCATATATTTT.

This clonotype was counted a few times. This chain links TRBV6-2 or TRBV6-3 with TRBJ2-5, with 11 nucleotides matching TRBD2. Germline CDR1 MNHEY, CDR2 SVGEGT. The CDR3 loop spans 16 amino acids. V was clipped by 0 bases and J by 2 bases; unmatched bases: 2. This chain's CDR3 is CASSYSGLAVQETQYF. The CDR3 DNA sequence: TGTGCCAGCAGTTACTCGGGACTAGCGGTTCAAGAGACCCAGTACTTC.

The sample holds a few counts of this clonotype. The chain links TRBV28 to TRBJ2-3, with D unclear. Germline V gene lookup returns CDR1 MDHEN and CDR2 SYDVKM. This CDR3 contains 14 residues. Trimming took off 3 bases at V and 0 bases at J, with 7 bases between the two ends. The CDR3 spells CASSLETSTDTQYF. In DNA, the CDR3 is TGTGCCAGCAGTTTGGAAACTAGCACAGATACGCAGTATTTT.

This clonotype came up many times. This chain connects TRBV12-3 or TRBV12-4 to TRBJ1-5, with D tentatively TRBD1 (5 bases). The V end lost 0 bases, the J end lost 7 bases, and 7 bases lay between the germline ends. This CDR3 is 13 amino acids long. The CDR3 loop is CASSLAKGQPQHF. The DNA for the CDR3 is TGTGCCAGCAGTTTAGCCAAGGGGCAGCCCCAGCATTTT.